The sequence of this TCR beta chain was determined in a study of memory CD4+ T cells and cytomegalovirus serostatus. Study at large: Of the healthy Belgian adults, eight or nine were CMV seropositive and more than 20 seronegative.

There are a few counts of this clone. Its antigen is undetermined. The method was immunoSEQ multiplex PCR; TCRdb's version includes in-frame clones alone and lacks a portion of them. The sample records under 75,000 clones, around three quarters being singletons. The CDR3 covers 11 residues. The V gene lost 2 bases and the J gene lost 3 bases, with 2 bases spanning the gap. Germline V gene sequence: CDR1 KGHSH, CDR2 LQKENI. The sort gate was single viable CD3+CD4+CD8-CD45RO+ cells for memory CD4+ T cells. CD4+ T cells were isolated by positive magnetic selection. Findings of the study overall: Repertoires predicted CMV serostatus with median bootstrapped AUC of roughly 0.96. CD4+ memory repertoires contained about 40% of the roughly 160 reported CMV TCRbeta sequences.

The sequence was obtained from an adult in good health and CMV-seronegative. Some clones in this sample may be carry-over from other donors' samples. Specimen: memory CD4+ T cells from blood. The chain is built from TRBV18 and TRBJ2-7; no clear D gene. The CDR3 bases are TGTGCCAGCTCACCAGGCTACGAGCAGTACTTC. This translates into CASSPGYEQYF.